The source of this TCR beta chain is a study of graft-versus-host responses after intestinal transplantation. Across the study: Multivisceral, liver-intestinal, or isolated intestinal grafts were transplanted into recipients. Following induction with anti-thymocyte globulin, all recipients were given tacrolimus and steroids for two to three years.

Libraries were prepared by immunoSEQ multiplex PCR; TCRdb keeps only in-frame clonotypes and omits some of them. Of roughly 90,000 clones in the sample, approximately 90% are singletons; the top ten hold less than 0.45%. Study conclusions and caveats: Researchers found GvH clones in recipient marrow, and some showed up first in ileum or blood.

Note on this clone: Its specificity is unknown.

Trimming removed 8 bases from V and 5 bases from J, with 15 bases in between. Germline assignment: CDR1 SGHTA and CDR2 FQGTGA. The CDR3 sequence is 13 residues long. The sequences come from unstimulated CD4+ T cells sorted from spleen or lymph node cells, collected before transplant. The V call is TRBV7-3, the J call TRBJ2-5; weak D call: TRBD2 (6 bases). The source of this sequence is a human donor who was the organ donor for an intestinal transplant. Here the CDR3 DNA reads TGTGCCAGCGCCACTCTAGGGAGGGAGACCCAGTACTTC. It is translated as CASATLGRETQYF.